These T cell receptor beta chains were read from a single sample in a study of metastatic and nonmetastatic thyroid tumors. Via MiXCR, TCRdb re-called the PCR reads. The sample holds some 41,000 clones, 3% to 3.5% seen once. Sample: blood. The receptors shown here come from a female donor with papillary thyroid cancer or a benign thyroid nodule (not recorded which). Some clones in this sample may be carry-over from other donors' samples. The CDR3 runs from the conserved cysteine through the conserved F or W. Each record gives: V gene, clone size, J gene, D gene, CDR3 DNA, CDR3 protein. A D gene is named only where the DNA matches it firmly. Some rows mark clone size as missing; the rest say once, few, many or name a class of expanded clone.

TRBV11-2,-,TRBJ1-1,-,TGTGCCAGCAGCTTAGATCAAGCGGGGACTGAAGCTTTCTTT,CASSLDQAGTEAFF
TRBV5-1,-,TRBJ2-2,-,TGCGCCAGCAGCTTAAGCGGAGCCGGGGAGCTGTTTTTT,CASSLSGAGELFF
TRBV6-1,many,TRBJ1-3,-,TGTGCCAGCAGCAGATCGAGGGAAAACACCATATATTTT,CASSRSRENTIYF
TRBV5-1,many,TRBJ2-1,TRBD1,TGCGCCAGCAGCCCTGGACAGGGGGTTGCACCAGCGGGATCCAATGAGCAGTTCTTC,CASSPGQGVAPAGSNEQFF
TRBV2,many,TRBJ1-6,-,TGTGCCAGCAGTGAAGACCCAGCGGGGAATTCACCCCTCCACTTT,CASSEDPAGNSPLHF
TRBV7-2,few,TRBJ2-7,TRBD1,TGTGCCAGCAGCTTAGAAGGCAGGGGGTGGAACGAGCAGTACTTC,CASSLEGRGWNEQYF
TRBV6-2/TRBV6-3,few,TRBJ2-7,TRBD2,TGTGCCAGCAGTTCAAGCGGGAGTGACGACGAGCAGTACTTC,CASSSSGSDDEQYF
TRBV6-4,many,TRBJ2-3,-,TGTGCCAGCAGTGCAAGCGGGAGCACAGATACGCAGTATTTT,CASSASGSTDTQYF
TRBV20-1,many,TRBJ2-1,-,TGCAGTGCTAGGGGACATATGGAGCAGTTCTTC,CSARGHMEQFF
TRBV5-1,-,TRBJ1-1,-,TGCGCCAGCAGCTTAACCGGTACCATGAACACTGAAGCTTTCTTT,CASSLTGTMNTEAFF
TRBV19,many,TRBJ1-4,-,TGTGCCAGTAGTATAGAAGGCAGAACAACTAATGAAAAACTGTTTTTT,CASSIEGRTTNEKLFF
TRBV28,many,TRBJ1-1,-,TGTGCCAGCAGTTTATTTGGGGTCGGGAACACTGAAGCTTTCTTT,CASSLFGVGNTEAFF
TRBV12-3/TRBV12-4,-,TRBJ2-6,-,TGTGCCAGCAGTCGGGACCTTCGTGGACTGACTTTC,CASSRDLRGLTF
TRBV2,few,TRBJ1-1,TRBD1,TGTGCCAGCAGTGAAGTACAGGGGATGAACACTGAAGCTTTCTTT,CASSEVQGMNTEAFF
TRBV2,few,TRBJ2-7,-,TGTGCCAGCAGAAAGTCCTCCGTGGGCTACGAGCAGTACTTC,CASRKSSVGYEQYF
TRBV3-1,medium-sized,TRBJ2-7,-,TGTGCCAGCAGACAGGGCTACGAGCAGTACTTC,CASRQGYEQYF
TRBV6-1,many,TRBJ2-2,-,TGTGCCAGCAGTGAATTGCGGGGCACCGGGGAGCTGTTTTTT,CASSELRGTGELFF
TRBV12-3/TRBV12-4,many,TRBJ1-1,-,TGTGCCAGCAGCAGAAATGTCGGTGCTGAAGCTTTCTTT,CASSRNVGAEAFF
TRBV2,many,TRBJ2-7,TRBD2,TGTGCCAGCACTCTAGCGGGTCCCCAATACGAGCAGTACTTC,CASTLAGPQYEQYF
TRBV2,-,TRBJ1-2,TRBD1,TGTGCCAGCAGTCCAACAGGGGATTCTGGCTACACCTTC,CASSPTGDSGYTF
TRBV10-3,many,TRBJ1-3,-,TGTGCCATCAGTGGAGGGGCTGGAAACACCATATATTTT,CAISGGAGNTIYF
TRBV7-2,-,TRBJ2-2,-,TGTGCCAGCAGCTTGAAAGCGGGGGAGCTGTTTTTT,CASSLKAGELFF
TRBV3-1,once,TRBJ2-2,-,TGTGCCAGCATCCGAGGACAAGAAGTCGGGGAGCTGTTTTTT,CASIRGQEVGELFF
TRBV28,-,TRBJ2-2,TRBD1,TGTGCCAGCATATCATTCGACAGGGGGGGAACCGGGGAGCTGTTTTTT,CASISFDRGGTGELFF
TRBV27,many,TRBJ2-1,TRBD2,TGTGCCAGCAGTTTCGCCGGGACTAGCGGGAGGGATGAGCAGTTCTTC,CASSFAGTSGRDEQFF
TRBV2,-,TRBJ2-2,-,TGTGCCAGCAGTACCAACACCGGGGAGCTGTTTTTT,CASSTNTGELFF
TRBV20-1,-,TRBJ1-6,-,TGCAGTGCTACCCCCGCACAGGGACGCTCCTATAATTCACCCCTCCACTTT,CSATPAQGRSYNSPLHF
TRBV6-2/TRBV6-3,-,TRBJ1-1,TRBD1,TGTGCCAGCAGTTACCCATACAGGGGAACTGAAGCTTTCTTT,CASSYPYRGTEAFF
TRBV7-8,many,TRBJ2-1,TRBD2,TGTGCCAGCAGCTTAGTGGTGGGAGGGGTTGAGCAGTTCTTC,CASSLVVGGVEQFF
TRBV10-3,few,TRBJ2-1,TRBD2,TGTGCCATCAGTGAAACTAGCGGGATTAGCGATGAGCAGTTCTTC,CAISETSGISDEQFF
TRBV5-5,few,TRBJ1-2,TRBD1,TGTGCCAGCAGCTTGTCGACAGGGCGGAACTATGGCTACACCTTC,CASSLSTGRNYGYTF
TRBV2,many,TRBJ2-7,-,TGTGCCAGCCGAAACAACCCAGCGGATAACGAGCAGTACTTC,CASRNNPADNEQYF
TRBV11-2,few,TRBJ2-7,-,TGTGCCAGCAGTCACCGACTAGGTTATACCTACGAGCAGTACTTC,CASSHRLGYTYEQYF
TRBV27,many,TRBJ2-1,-,TGTGCCAGCAGTAATCTTGGTCGGCAGTTCTTC,CASSNLGRQFF
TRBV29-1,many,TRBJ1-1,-,TGCAGCGGGAGTGTGGGGCCTGGGAACACTGAAGCTTTCTTT,CSGSVGPGNTEAFF
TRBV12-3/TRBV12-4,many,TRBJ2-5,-,TGTGCCAGCAGTTTAGGCAGCCTGGAGACCCAGTACTTC,CASSLGSLETQYF